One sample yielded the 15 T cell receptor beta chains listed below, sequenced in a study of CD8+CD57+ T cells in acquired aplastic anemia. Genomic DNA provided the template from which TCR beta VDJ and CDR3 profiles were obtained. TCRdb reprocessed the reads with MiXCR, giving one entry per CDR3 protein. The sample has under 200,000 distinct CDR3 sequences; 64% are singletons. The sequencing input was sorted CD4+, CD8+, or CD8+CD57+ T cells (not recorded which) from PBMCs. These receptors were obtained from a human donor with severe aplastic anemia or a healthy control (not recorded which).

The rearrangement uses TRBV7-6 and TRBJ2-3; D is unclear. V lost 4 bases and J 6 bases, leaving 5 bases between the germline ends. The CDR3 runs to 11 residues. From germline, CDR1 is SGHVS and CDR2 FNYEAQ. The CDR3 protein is CASSYADTQYF. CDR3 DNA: TGTGCCAGCAGCTACGCGGATACGCAGTATTTT. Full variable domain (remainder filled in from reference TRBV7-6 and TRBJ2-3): GAGVSQSPRYKVTKRGQDVALRCDPISGHVSLYWYRQALGQGPEFLTYFNYEAQQDKSGLPNDRFSAERPEGSISTLTIQRTEQRDSAMYRCASSYADTQYFGPGTRLTVL.

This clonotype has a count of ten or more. The CDR3 coding sequence is TGTGCCATCAGTATATGGGGGGCATGGGGGCTCCATACTGAGCAGTTCTTC. It is translated as CAISIWGAWGLHTEQFF. The chain carries TRBV10-3 and TRBJ2-1; D tentatively fits TRBD1 or TRBD2 (6 bases each). Germline V lookup: CDR1 ENHRY, CDR2 SYGVKD. Trimming pared 5 bases from V and 9 bases from J, leaving 26 bases between. The CDR3 has 17 amino acids.

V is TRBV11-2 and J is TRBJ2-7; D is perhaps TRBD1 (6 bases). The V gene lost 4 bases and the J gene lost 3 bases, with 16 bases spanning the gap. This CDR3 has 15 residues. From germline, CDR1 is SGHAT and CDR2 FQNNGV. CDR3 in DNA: TGTGCCAGCAGCTCCAGGGGTCCCGGGGACTACGAGCAGTACTTC. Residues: CASSSRGPGDYEQYF.

In nucleotides, the CDR3 is TGTGCCAGCAGTGAGCGCGCGAGGGATGGCTACACCTTC. The encoded protein is CASSERARDGYTF. This chain connects TRBV2 to TRBJ1-2; D remains ambiguous. V lost 3 bases to trimming and J lost 6 bases, with 11 bases between them. Per the germline V gene, CDR1 is SNHLY and CDR2 is FYNNEI. CDR3 length equals 13 residues.

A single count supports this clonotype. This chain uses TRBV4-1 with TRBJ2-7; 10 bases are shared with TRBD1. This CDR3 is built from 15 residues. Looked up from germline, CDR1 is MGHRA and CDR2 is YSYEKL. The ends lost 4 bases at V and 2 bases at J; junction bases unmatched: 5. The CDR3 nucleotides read TGCGCCAGCAGCCGGGGAGGACAGGGGGCCTACGAGCAGTACTTC. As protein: CASSRGGQGAYEQYF.

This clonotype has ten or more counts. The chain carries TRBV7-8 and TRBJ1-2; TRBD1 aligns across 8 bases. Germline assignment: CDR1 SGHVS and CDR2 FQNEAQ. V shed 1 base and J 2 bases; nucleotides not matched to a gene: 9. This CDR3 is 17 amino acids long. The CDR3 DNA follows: TGTGCCAGCAGCTTAGGAGCAGGGGGCTGGGTGAACTATGGCTACACCTTC. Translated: CASSLGAGGWVNYGYTF.

CDR3 nucleotide sequence: TGTGCCACCAGTGGGCAGGGAGACGCCTACAATGAGCAGTTCTTC. It is translated as CATSGQGDAYNEQFF. The chain has TRBV24-1 and TRBJ2-1, with D perhaps assigned TRBD1 or TRBD2 (5 bases each). V was shortened by 5 bases and J by 2 bases, with 12 bases between the two germline ends. Germline CDR1 and CDR2: KGHDR and SFDVKD. The CDR3 runs 15 residues.

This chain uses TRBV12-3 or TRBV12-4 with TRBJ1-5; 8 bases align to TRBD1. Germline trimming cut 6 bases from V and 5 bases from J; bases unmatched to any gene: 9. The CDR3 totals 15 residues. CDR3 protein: CASSRGQGGHQPQHF. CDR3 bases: TGTGCCAGCAGCCGTGGACAGGGTGGCCATCAGCCCCAGCATTTT.

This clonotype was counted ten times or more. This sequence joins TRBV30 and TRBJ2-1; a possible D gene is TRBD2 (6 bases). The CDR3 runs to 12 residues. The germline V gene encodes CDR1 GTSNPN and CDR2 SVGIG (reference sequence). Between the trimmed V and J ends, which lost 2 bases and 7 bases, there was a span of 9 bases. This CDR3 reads CAWSSGGNEQFF. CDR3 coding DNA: TGTGCCTGGAGTTCTGGGGGGAATGAGCAGTTCTTC.

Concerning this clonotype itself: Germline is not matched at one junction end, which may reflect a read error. In DNA, the CDR3 is TGTGCCATCAGCCCCCCCAGCGGAACCTACGAGCAGTACTTC. Translating gives CAISPPSGTYEQYF. The chain joins TRBV7-8 to TRBJ2-7; D might be TRBD2 (5 bases). CDR1 and CDR2 from the germline V gene are SGHVS and FQNEAQ. CDR3 length: 14 amino acids.

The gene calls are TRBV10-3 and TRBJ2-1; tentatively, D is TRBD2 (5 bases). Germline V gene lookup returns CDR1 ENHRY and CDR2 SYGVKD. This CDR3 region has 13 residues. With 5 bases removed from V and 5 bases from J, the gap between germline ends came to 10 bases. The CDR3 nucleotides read TGTGCCATCAGTCGGCAGGAGGACAATGAGCAGTTCTTC. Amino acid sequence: CAISRQEDNEQFF.

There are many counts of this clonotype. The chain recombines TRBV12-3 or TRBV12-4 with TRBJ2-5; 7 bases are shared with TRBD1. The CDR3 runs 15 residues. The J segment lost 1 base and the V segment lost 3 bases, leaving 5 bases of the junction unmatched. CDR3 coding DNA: TGTGCCAGCAGTTTCTACAGGGGTCCCCAAGAGACCCAGTACTTC. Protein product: CASSFYRGPQETQYF.

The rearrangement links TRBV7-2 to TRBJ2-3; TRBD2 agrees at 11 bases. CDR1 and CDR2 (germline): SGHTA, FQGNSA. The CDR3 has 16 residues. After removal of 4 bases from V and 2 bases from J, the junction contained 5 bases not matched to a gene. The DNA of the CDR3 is TGTGCCAGCAGCTCGCGACTAGCGGGAAACACAGATACGCAGTATTTT. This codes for CASSSRLAGNTDTQYF.

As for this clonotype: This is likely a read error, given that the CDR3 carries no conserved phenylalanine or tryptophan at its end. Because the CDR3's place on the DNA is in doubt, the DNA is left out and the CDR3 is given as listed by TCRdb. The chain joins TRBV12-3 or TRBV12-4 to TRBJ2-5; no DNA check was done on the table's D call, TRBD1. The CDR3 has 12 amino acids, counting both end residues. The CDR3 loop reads CASSISGGARYT.

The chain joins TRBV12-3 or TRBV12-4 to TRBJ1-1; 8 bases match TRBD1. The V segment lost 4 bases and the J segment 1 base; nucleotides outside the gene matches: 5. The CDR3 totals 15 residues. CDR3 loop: CASSSRGQGNTEAFF. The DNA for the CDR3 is TGTGCCAGCAGTTCCCGAGGACAGGGGAACACTGAAGCTTTCTTT.